A single sample is the source of the 21 T cell receptor beta chains below, sequenced in a study of cytomegalovirus exposure and HLA in healthy donors. The PCR used 60 Vbeta and 13 Jbeta primers. TCRdb's table, derived via immunoSEQ multiplex PCR, lists solely in-frame clones and lacks some. The sample yields fewer than 250,000 clones, approximately 88% seen once. Sequenced: PBMCs. These receptors originate from a boy aged 2-9 years in good health and CMV-seronegative.

V usage is TRBV5-4 and J usage is TRBJ2-5; 11 bases are a match to TRBD2. V lost 0 bases, J lost 11 bases, and 12 bases stayed unmatched. The CDR3 is made up of 16 amino acids. Germline V gene sequence: CDR1 SGHNT, CDR2 YYREEE (reference sequence). CDR3 protein: CASSLGLAGGAEEQYF. The CDR3 coding sequence is TGTGCCAGCAGCTTGGGCCTAGCGGGGGGCGCGGAAGAGCAGTACTTC.

V is TRBV19 and J is TRBJ2-3; 7 bases agree with TRBD2. CDR1 is LNHDA, CDR2 SQIVND, per germline (reference sequence). This CDR3 has 15 amino acids. The junction had 12 bases not matched to a gene; V was cut back by 7 bases and J by 5 bases. CDR3 DNA sequence: TGTGCCAGTACAGTGGGAACGGGAGGATTAGATACGCAGTATTTT. Its translation is CASTVGTGGLDTQYF.

The chain uses TRBV5-5 and TRBJ2-5, with 7 positions matching TRBD1. The J call may be wrong; the DNA end is better matched by TRBJ2-7. The CDR3 has 15 amino acids. Germline assignment: CDR1 SGHKS and CDR2 YYEKEE (reference sequence). Here the CDR3 DNA reads TGTGCCAGCAGCTCCAAAGACAGGGACTCCTACGAGCAGTACTTC. This gives the protein CASSSKDRDSYEQYF.

This clone was seen only a few times. The chain recombines TRBV2 with TRBJ1-5, with 7 bases identical to TRBD1. The CDR3 has 14 residues. V shed 6 bases and J 7 bases; nucleotides not matched to a gene: 9. Germline loops: CDR1 SNHLY, CDR2 FYNNEI. In DNA, the CDR3 is TGTGCCAGCAGGGCAGGGGGAATCGACCAGCCCCAGCATTTT. It specifies CASRAGGIDQPQHF.

For the CDR3, the DNA is TGTGCCAGCGCCCCGAGCCTAGCGGGAGCCTACAATGAGCAGTTCTTC. Its translation is CASAPSLAGAYNEQFF. The chain recombines TRBV13 with TRBJ2-1; 10 bases are shared with TRBD2. This CDR3 spans 16 amino acids. Germline values: CDR1 PRHDT, CDR2 FYEKMQ (reference sequence). V lost 8 bases, J lost 2 bases, and 9 bases stayed unmatched.

CDR3 in DNA: TGTGCCAGCAGTCCCGCAGGGGCAGGGACTGAAGCTTTCTTT. Its protein is CASSPAGAGTEAFF. The V call is TRBV27, the J call TRBJ1-1, with a weak D call TRBD1 (6 bases). The CDR3 is 14 residues long. Trimming stripped 5 bases from V and 5 bases from J, with 15 bases between. The V gene's germline CDR1 is MNHEY and CDR2 SMNVEV (reference sequence).

The chain carries TRBV7-2 and TRBJ2-5; 8 bases match TRBD2. Germline CDR1 reads SGHTA; CDR2 reads FQGNSA. The CDR3 runs 15 residues. Unmatched junction bases numbered 6, after V lost 1 base and J lost 5 bases. CDR3 loop: CASSLVAGGTETQYF. As DNA, the CDR3 is TGTGCCAGCAGCTTAGTTGCGGGGGGTACGGAGACCCAGTACTTC. Based on the CDR3 plus reference TRBV7-2 and TRBJ2-5, the full variable domain is GAGVSQSPSNKVTEKGKDVELRCDPISGHTALYWYRQSLGQGLEFLIYFQGNSAPDKSGLPSDRFSAERTGGSVSTLTIQRTQQEDSAVYLCASSLVAGGTETQYFGPGTRLLVL.

CDR3 nucleotides: TGTGCCAGCAGCGACTTAGCAGATACGCAGTATTTT. This translates into CASSDLADTQYF. V and J are TRBV7-9 and TRBJ2-3; D not certain. Trimming took off 5 bases at V and 4 bases at J, with 7 bases between the two ends. This CDR3 is 12 amino acids long. The germline V gene has CDR1 SEHNR and CDR2 FQNEAQ (reference sequence).

J is TRBJ2-7 and V is TRBV18, with 7 bases identical to TRBD1. Germline loops: CDR1 KGHSH, CDR2 LQKENI. Trimming removed 4 bases from V and 0 bases from J; junction bases left unmatched: 6. This CDR3 has 15 residues. The CDR3 DNA sequence: TGTGCCAGCTCACGAGGGACAGACGGCTCCTACGAGCAGTACTTC. Its translation: CASSRGTDGSYEQYF. The full variable domain, completed using reference TRBV18 and TRBJ2-7, is NAGVMQNPRHLVRRRGQEARLRCSPMKGHSHVYWYRQLPEEGLKFMVYLQKENIIDESGMPKERFSAEFPKEGPSILRIQQVVRGDSAAYFCASSRGTDGSYEQYFGPGTRLTVT.

The V and J genes are TRBV29-1 and TRBJ2-3; D call uncertain. CDR1 SQVTM and CDR2 ANQGSEA come from the germline V gene. Trimming pared 2 bases from V and 2 bases from J, leaving 5 bases between. The CDR3 is 12 residues long. CDR3 residues: CSVELFTDTQYF. The CDR3 DNA reads as TGCAGCGTTGAACTCTTCACAGATACGCAGTATTTT.

This clone was counted between two and nine times. This sequence joins TRBV12-5 and TRBJ2-5; D is possibly TRBD2 (6 bases). Trimming cost V 6 bases and J 4 bases, with 12 bases left between them. The CDR3 runs 13 residues. CDR1 is LGHNT, CDR2 FRNRAP, per germline. The CDR3 nucleotides are TGTGCTAGTGGCCGGGAGTATCTAGAGACCCAGTACTTC. Translation gives CASGREYLETQYF.

This clone came up a few times. This rearrangement joins TRBV5-4 to TRBJ2-7, with 12 bases aligning to TRBD2. This CDR3 comprises 14 residues. V shed 4 bases and J 3 bases; nucleotides not matched to a gene: 2. Germline CDR1 is SGHNT and CDR2 is YYREEE (reference sequence). The CDR3 loop is CASSRTSGNYEQYF. As DNA, the CDR3 is TGTGCCAGCAGCAGGACTAGCGGGAACTACGAGCAGTACTTC.

This clone has a count of ten or more. Here the CDR3 DNA reads TGTGCCAGCAGTGAATCCGCGGGAGGGAGCACAGATACGCAGTATTTT. As protein: CASSESAGGSTDTQYF. The chain carries TRBV25-1 and TRBJ2-3, with 9 bases lining up with TRBD2. Germline CDR1 MGHDK, CDR2 SYGVNS. After removal of 1 base from V and 0 bases from J, the junction contained 2 bases not matched to a gene. The CDR3 totals 16 residues.

The gene calls are TRBV18 and TRBJ2-7; D is undetermined. The ends were cut back, 0 bases at V and 4 bases at J, with 4 bases in the middle. The CDR3 consists of 12 residues. CDR1 KGHSH and CDR2 LQKENI come from the germline V gene. CDR3 nucleotide sequence: TGTGCCAGCTCACCACCCGGGTACGAGCAGTACTTC. Translation: CASSPPGYEQYF. The full variable domain, completed using reference TRBV18 and TRBJ2-7, is NAGVMQNPRHLVRRRGQEARLRCSPMKGHSHVYWYRQLPEEGLKFMVYLQKENIIDESGMPKERFSAEFPKEGPSILRIQQVVRGDSAAYFCASSPPGYEQYFGPGTRLTVT.

This chain joins TRBV25-1 and TRBJ1-2, with D possibly being TRBD1 (6 bases). V was trimmed by 0 bases and J by 8 bases, leaving 13 bases between them. Germline CDR1 is MGHDK and CDR2 is SYGVNS. This CDR3 has 14 amino acids. In nucleotides, the CDR3 is TGTGCCAGCAGTGAATACACAGGGCGTGGCGGCTACACCTTC. It specifies CASSEYTGRGGYTF.

This chain uses TRBV6-4 with TRBJ2-1, with 8 bases fitting TRBD2. V shed 2 bases, J shed 1 base, and the junction held 4 bases outside the gene matches. From germline, CDR1 is MRHNA and CDR2 SNTAGT. The CDR3 consists of 16 residues. The CDR3 reads CASSDIGGGSYNEQFF. The CDR3 DNA reads as TGTGCCAGCAGTGACATAGGCGGGGGGTCCTACAATGAGCAGTTCTTC.

The V and J genes are TRBV6-4 and TRBJ2-3; TRBD2 agrees at 11 bases. The junction had 14 bases not matched to a gene; V was cut back by 6 bases and J by 6 bases. CDR1 and CDR2 (germline): MRHNA, SNTAGT. CDR3 length: 17 residues. CDR3 nucleotide sequence: TGTGCCAGCAGCCACAGATTACTAGCGGGAGAAGGGGATACGCAGTATTTT. It encodes CASSHRLLAGEGDTQYF.

The V and J genes are TRBV5-1 and TRBJ2-3; possible D gene TRBD2, 5 bases. The CDR3 spans 17 residues. V lost 2 bases and J lost 2, with 18 bases in between. Germline lookup yields CDR1 SGHRS and CDR2 YFSETQ. CDR3 protein: CASSFQPPAGPTDTQYF. The CDR3, as DNA: TGCGCCAGCAGCTTCCAACCCCCCGCGGGTCCCACAGATACGCAGTATTTT.

This clone came up a few times. The rearrangement joins TRBV10-1 to TRBJ2-3; 7 bases match TRBD1. Germline-derived CDR1 and CDR2 are WNHNN and SYGVQD (reference sequence). Germline trimming cut 2 bases from V and 3 bases from J; bases unmatched to any gene: 2. There are 14 residues in the CDR3. The chain's CDR3 is CASSEDRVTDTQYF. The CDR3 DNA is TGCGCCAGCAGTGAGGACAGGGTGACAGATACGCAGTATTTT.

The chain carries TRBV5-1 and TRBJ2-1; 7 nucleotides line up with TRBD2. Germline lookup yields CDR1 SGHRS and CDR2 YFSETQ. CDR3 length: 16 amino acids. J lost 1 base, V lost 0 bases, and 4 bases had no gene match. The chain's CDR3 is CASSLGTGGSYNEQFF. CDR3 bases: TGCGCCAGCAGCTTGGGTACGGGGGGATCCTACAATGAGCAGTTCTTC. Complete variable domain (other parts from reference TRBV5-1 and TRBJ2-1): KAGVTQTPRYLIKTRGQQVTLSCSPISGHRSVSWYQQTPGQGLQFLFEYFSETQRNKGNFPGRFSGRQFSNSRSEMNVSTLELGDSALYLCASSLGTGGSYNEQFFGPGTRLTVL.

This clone was observed a handful of times. This chain joins TRBV5-6 and TRBJ1-1, with D tentatively TRBD1 (5 bases). CDR3 length: 15 residues. The V and J ends lost 1 base and 1 base respectively, with 11 bases between them. The V gene's germline CDR1 is SGHDT and CDR2 YYEEEE. The DNA for the CDR3 is TGTGCCAGCAGCTTGAATGTCGACAGGAACACTGAAGCTTTCTTT. This codes for CASSLNVDRNTEAFF.